There are many counts of the clone carrying this T cell receptor beta chain. The antigen is unknown. TCRdb used MiXCR to reprocess the multiplex PCR reads, holding one entry per CDR3 protein. The sample has about 80,000 distinct CDR3 sequences; approximately 19% are singletons. The data were obtained in a study of breast tumors, draining lymph nodes, adjacent tissues. Germline CDR1 DFQATT, CDR2 SNEGSKA (reference sequence). V lost 6 bases and J lost 6, with 14 bases in between. This CDR3 is built from 12 residues. Study-level results: The lymph node origin of tumor T cells was framed as consistent with a hypothesis, not demonstrated. Luminal-like breast cancer showed significantly higher tumor–nontumor repertoire similarity than basal-like.

Samples came from axillary lymph nodes draining the breast cancer. This clonotype was obtained from a female donor with breast cancer. Some clones in this sample may be carry-over from other donors' samples. The V gene is TRBV20-1, the J gene TRBJ2-5; D might be TRBD2 (6 bases). The material sequenced was axillary lymph node tissue. The CDR3 DNA follows: TGCAGTGCCAAGGAGGGCGGGAAGACCCAGTACTTC. Translation gives CSAKEGGKTQYF.